These 11 T cell receptor beta chains came from one sample sequenced in a study of T cell clonality in common variable immunodeficiency. Clones were sequenced by immunoSEQ multiplex PCR, and TCRdb holds only the in-frame ones, with some missing. This sample includes some 38,000 clones with no singletons; its ten biggest clones take up roughly 3%. The specimen was peripheral blood mononuclear cells. These TCRs come from a person aged 18 to 75 in good health.

This clone was found many times. Read sequence stops 3 residues before the CDR3 end, and the germline J gene provides the missing end. This sequence joins TRBV7-2 and TRBJ1-2, with D uncertain. Germline assignment: CDR1 SGHTA and CDR2 FQGNSA. This CDR3 contains 15 residues. The V end was cut by 7 bases, the J end by 0 bases, with 15 bases between. The CDR3 loop is CASTLSNPSNYGYTF. CDR3 bases read: TGTGCCAGCACCCTTAGTAACCCGTCTAACTATGGC.

Many counts were recorded for this clone. The DNA read from the CDR3 is TGTGCCAGCAGCTTGGGTGGCGGTAGCTCCTACAATGAG. This codes for CASSLGGGSSYNE. From start to end, the CDR3 is CASSLGGGSSYNEQFF. The chain employs TRBV5-4 and TRBJ2-1, with no clear D. The CDR3 end is not reached by the read, which stops 3 residues before it; the germline J gene fills it in. The CDR3 has 16 residues. CDR1 and CDR2 (germline): SGHNT, YYREEE (reference sequence). Trimming took 0 bases from V and 0 from J, leaving 10 bases between them.

This clone has ten or more counts. Coverage ceases 3 residues before the CDR3 finishes, and the germline J gene fills in the end. V is TRBV7-2 and J is TRBJ2-7; the D is unclear. V was pared by 2 bases and J by 4 bases, with 3 bases between. The CDR3 is 11 residues long. Germline CDR1 SGHTA, CDR2 FQGNSA. CDR3 sequence reads: CASSLRYEQYF. Incomplete CDR3 DNA: TGTGCCAGCAGCTTACGTTACGAG.

This clone was counted many times. The sequenced fragment ends 3 residues before the CDR3 boundary, so the rest is inferred from the germline J gene. This sequence joins TRBV5-4 and TRBJ1-2; TRBD1 is a possible D gene (5 bases). V was pared by 1 base and J by 6 bases, with 10 bases between. This CDR3 is built from 13 residues. The germline gives CDR1 SGHNT, CDR2 YYREEE (reference sequence). CDR3 sequence: CASSLRGDNGYTF. CDR3 bases read: TGTGCCAGCAGCTTGAGAGGGGATAATGGC.

There are a few counts of this clone. The CDR3 end lies 3 residues beyond the end of the read and is filled in from the germline J gene. The chain has TRBV7-9 and TRBJ1-2; D ambiguous. Germline V gene lookup returns CDR1 SEHNR and CDR2 FQNEAQ (reference sequence). The CDR3 covers 11 residues. The covered CDR3 bases are TGTGCCAGCAGCTTAGAGCCGGGC. It translates to CASSLEPG. The whole CDR3 region reads CASSLEPGYTF. The entire variable domain, with the rest obtained from reference TRBV7-9 and TRBJ1-2, is as follows: DTGVSQNPRHKITKRGQNVTFRCDPISEHNRLYWYRQTLGQGPEFLTYFQNEAQLEKSRLLSDRFSAERPKGSFSTLEIQRTEQGDSAMYLCASSLEPGYTFGSGTRLTVV.

This clone was found many times. The read gets to within 3 residues of the CDR3 end, and the germline J gene fills in the rest. V is TRBV20-1 and J is TRBJ2-3; a weak D match, TRBD1 (6 bases). In germline, CDR1 is DFQATT, CDR2 SNEGSKA (reference sequence). Trimming cost V 3 bases and J 0 bases, with 16 bases left between them. The CDR3 has 16 amino acids. This chain's CDR3 is CSARGIGTPSTDTQYF. The part of the CDR3 DNA that was read is TGCAGTGCTAGGGGGATAGGGACACCAAGCACAGATACG.

This clone has a count of ten or more. The read halts 3 residues ahead of the CDR3 end, with the missing end drawn from the germline J gene. The rearrangement uses TRBV28 and TRBJ2-7; D is possibly TRBD2 (5 bases). The CDR3 is 12 residues long. Trimming cost V 8 bases and J 3 bases, with 11 bases left between them. Germline values: CDR1 MDHEN, CDR2 SYDVKM. The CDR3 DNA, read in part, is TGTGCCAGCGAACCTCGGGGCTACGAG. Encoded protein: CASEPRGYE. Given in full, the CDR3 is CASEPRGYEQYF.

This clone has a count of ten or more. The read terminates 3 residues ahead of where the CDR3 ends, so the germline J gene completes it. The rearrangement joins TRBV14 to TRBJ2-7; TRBD2 is a possible D gene (6 bases). CDR3 length equals 14 residues. V lost 4 bases and J 2 bases, leaving 12 bases between the germline ends. CDR1 is SGHDN and CDR2 is FVKESK in the germline V gene. The part of the CDR3 DNA that was read is TGTGCCAGCAGCCTGGGACTGCCACCCTACGAG. Amino acids: CASSLGLPPYE. The entire CDR3 is CASSLGLPPYEQYF.

The sample holds many counts of this clone. The CDR3 goes on 3 residues after the read ends, and that part is filled in from the germline J gene. This chain joins TRBV28 and TRBJ2-1; 7 bases line up with TRBD1. V shed 4 bases, J shed 9 bases, and the junction held 12 bases outside the gene matches. CDR3 length: 15 amino acids. CDR1 MDHEN and CDR2 SYDVKM come from the germline V gene. The CDR3 is CASSSSGTALFEQFF. CDR3 DNA, as far as it was read: TGTGCCAGCAGTTCCTCCGGGACAGCCCTCTTTGAG.

This clone was counted at least ten times. The missing CDR3 end, 3 residues past where the read stops, is filled in from the germline J gene. The chain links TRBV30 to TRBJ1-4, with D perhaps TRBD1 (5 bases). Looked up from germline, CDR1 is GTSNPN and CDR2 is SVGIG (reference sequence). V lost 2 bases, J lost 4 bases, and 17 bases lay in between. The CDR3 has 16 amino acids. CDR3 bases read: TGTGCCTGGAGTCCCCCGTTGGGGCAACTTAATGAAAAA. It encodes CAWSPPLGQLNEK. In full, the CDR3 reads CAWSPPLGQLNEKLFF.

This clone was seen many times. The missing CDR3 end, 3 residues past where the read stops, is filled in from the germline J gene. The genes are TRBV2 and TRBJ2-7; D gene uncertain. This CDR3 has 13 amino acids. Per the germline V gene, CDR1 is SNHLY and CDR2 is FYNNEI. The germline V and J ends were trimmed by 3 bases and 4 bases, with 10 bases remaining between them. The CDR3 bases that were read are TGTGCCAGCAGTGATGGGTTAGCTTACGAG. This gives the protein CASSDGLAYE. The CDR3 as a whole reads CASSDGLAYEQYF.